This entry lists 6 T cell receptor beta chains sequenced from one sample in a study of CD8 T cells in Susac syndrome. Random hexamers primed reverse transcription of about 0.45 to 1 ug RNA. TCRdb re-called the immunoSEQ multiplex PCR reads through MiXCR, storing one row per CDR3 protein. The table shows roughly 250,000 distinct CDR3 sequences, with 90% to 96% occurring only once. What was sequenced was CD4+ T cells from PBMCs. The source is a human donor with Susac syndrome.

V and J are TRBV4-1 and TRBJ2-7; D perhaps matches TRBD1 (6 bases). The CDR3 totals 14 residues. V lost 3 bases and J 6 bases, leaving 15 bases between the germline ends. Germline CDR1 is MGHRA and CDR2 is YSYEKL. DNA for the CDR3: TGCGCCAGCAGCCACATCGACAGGACGAGCGAGCAGTACTTC. It is translated as CASSHIDRTSEQYF.

The chain joins TRBV7-2 to TRBJ1-2; the D gene is possibly TRBD1 (5 bases). With 1 base removed from V and 4 bases from J, the gap between germline ends came to 10 bases. The germline V gene encodes CDR1 SGHTA and CDR2 FQGNSA. CDR3 length: 14 amino acids. CDR3 residues: CASSLGVQGYGYTF. The CDR3 DNA sequence: TGTGCCAGCAGCTTAGGAGTGCAGGGCTATGGCTACACCTTC.

This clonotype has only one observation. J is TRBJ2-2 and V is TRBV20-1; tentatively, D is TRBD1 (5 bases). Deletions cut 1 base from V and 5 bases from J, with 14 bases between. This CDR3 contains 15 residues. Looked up from germline, CDR1 is DFQATT and CDR2 is SNEGSKA (reference sequence). The CDR3 here is CSARVEEKGTGELFF. The CDR3 nucleotides are TGCAGTGCTAGAGTTGAAGAGAAGGGGACCGGGGAGCTGTTTTTT.

The chain has TRBV28 and TRBJ1-2, with unresolved D. The CDR3 contains 16 residues. The germline CDR1 and CDR2 sequences are MDHEN and SYDVKM. V shed 7 bases and J shed 3 bases, with 21 bases lying between them. CDR3 sequence reads: CASTPNTPDGHYGYTF. CDR3 nucleotides: TGTGCCAGCACTCCGAACACCCCGGACGGACACTATGGCTACACCTTC.

A word on this clonotype: Germline is not matched at one junction end, which may reflect a read error. The V call is TRBV7-6, the J call TRBJ2-7; TRBD1 is a possible D gene (5 bases). This CDR3 comprises 13 residues. The V gene's germline CDR1 is SGHVS and CDR2 FNYEAQ. The CDR3 spells CASSLERGAPLDF. The CDR3 nucleotides are TGTGCCAGCAGCTTAGAAAGGGGCGCTCCCCTGGACTTC.

CDR3 protein: CASGLSRGYSNQPQHF. For the CDR3, the DNA is TGTGCCAGCGGACTAAGCAGGGGCTATAGCAATCAGCCCCAGCATTTT. This chain uses TRBV28 with TRBJ1-5; possible D gene TRBD1, 6 bases. V lost 8 bases and J lost 0, with 17 bases in between. Germline values: CDR1 MDHEN, CDR2 SYDVKM. This CDR3 has 16 amino acids. The complete variable domain, with remaining parts taken from reference TRBV28 and TRBJ1-5, reads DVKVTQSSRYLVKRTGEKVFLECVQDMDHENMFWYRQDPGLGLRLIYFSYDVKMKEKGDIPEGYSVSREKKERFSLILESASTNQTSMYLCASGLSRGYSNQPQHFGDGTRLSIL.